These T cell receptor beta chains were read from a single sample in a study of T cell changes during pregnancy in multiple sclerosis. Sequenced by immunoSEQ multiplex PCR; TCRdb stores in-frame clones only, minus some. This table holds about 40,000 clones, 80% to 90% found once. Sequencing used CD4+ T cells from peripheral blood mononuclear cells, obtained after pregnancy. The receptor source for this set is a female donor with multiple sclerosis, enrolled in a pregnancy study. The CDR3 runs from the conserved cysteine through the conserved F or W. Fields, in order: CDR3 DNA, CDR3 protein, clone size, V gene, D gene, J gene. A D gene is named only where the DNA matches it firmly. Expanded clones get a size class; other rows say once, few or many, or leave the size out.

CDR3 DNA: TGTGCCAGTAGTAGGGCGGGACAGGGGCATCAGCCCCAGCATTTT
CDR3 protein: CASSRAGQGHQPQHF
clone size: .
V gene: TRBV19
D gene: TRBD1
J gene: TRBJ1-5

CDR3 DNA: TGTGCCAGCAGCAATCAGGGGTATTCTGAAAAACTGTTTTTT
CDR3 protein: CASSNQGYSEKLFF
clone size: .
V gene: TRBV2
D gene: .
J gene: TRBJ1-4

CDR3 DNA: TGTGCCAGCAGTTTATCGGCAGCGTTGAGGTACGAGCAGTACTTC
CDR3 protein: CASSLSAALRYEQYF
clone size: .
V gene: TRBV28
D gene: .
J gene: TRBJ2-7

CDR3 DNA: TGTGCCAGCAGCTTGGGGGGCAGTTACCAAGAGACCCAGTACTTC
CDR3 protein: CASSLGGSYQETQYF
clone size: once
V gene: TRBV5-6
D gene: .
J gene: TRBJ2-5

CDR3 DNA: TGCGCCAGCAGCCAACAGGGCTACGAGCAGTACTTC
CDR3 protein: CASSQQGYEQYF
clone size: .
V gene: TRBV4-1
D gene: .
J gene: TRBJ2-7

CDR3 DNA: TGTGCCAGCAGTTACTTCCGGGCAGATACGCAGTATTTT
CDR3 protein: CASSYFRADTQYF
clone size: .
V gene: TRBV6-5
D gene: .
J gene: TRBJ2-3

CDR3 DNA: TGTGCCAGCAGACGACAGGCCGGATGGGGTGCCTACGAGCAGTACTTC
CDR3 protein: CASRRQAGWGAYEQYF
clone size: .
V gene: TRBV6-6
D gene: .
J gene: TRBJ2-7

CDR3 DNA: TGCGCCAGCAGCCCGGGACAGCTGAACACCGGGGAGCTGTTTTTT
CDR3 protein: CASSPGQLNTGELFF
clone size: .
V gene: TRBV5-1
D gene: TRBD1
J gene: TRBJ2-2

CDR3 DNA: TGTGCCAGCAGCTCATCGCCAGGGAACACTGAAGCTTTCTTT
CDR3 protein: CASSSSPGNTEAFF
clone size: once
V gene: TRBV7-6
D gene: .
J gene: TRBJ1-1

CDR3 DNA: TGTGCCAGTAGTATGCGAGGGTGGGATCAGCCCCAGCATTTT
CDR3 protein: CASSMRGWDQPQHF
clone size: once
V gene: TRBV19
D gene: .
J gene: TRBJ1-5

CDR3 DNA: TGCGCCAGCAGCCTAGGACTAGCGGGAGGTGTATACGAGCAGTACTTC
CDR3 protein: CASSLGLAGGVYEQYF
clone size: .
V gene: TRBV5-1
D gene: TRBD2
J gene: TRBJ2-7

CDR3 DNA: TGTGCCAGCAGTCCAGTGTCAGGGGGCGCATCCTACGAGCAGTACTTC
CDR3 protein: CASSPVSGGASYEQYF
clone size: few
V gene: TRBV27
D gene: TRBD1
J gene: TRBJ2-7

CDR3 DNA: TGTGCCAGCCAGCTGGGCCTAGCGGGACCATACGAGCAGTACTTC
CDR3 protein: CASQLGLAGPYEQYF
clone size: once
V gene: TRBV5-4
D gene: TRBD2
J gene: TRBJ2-7

CDR3 DNA: TGTGCCAGTAGTATAGCCTCTAGCGGGAGATTCAATGAGCAGTTCTTC
CDR3 protein: CASSIASSGRFNEQFF
clone size: .
V gene: TRBV19
D gene: TRBD2
J gene: TRBJ2-1

CDR3 DNA: TGCGCCAGCAGCTTGGAATCGGTGGGACAGGGGTCCTACGAGCAGTACTTC
CDR3 protein: CASSLESVGQGSYEQYF
clone size: .
V gene: TRBV5-1
D gene: TRBD1
J gene: TRBJ2-7

CDR3 DNA: TGTGCCCGAGAACAGGGGACTAATGAAAAACTGTTTTTT
CDR3 protein: CAREQGTNEKLFF
clone size: .
V gene: TRBV30
D gene: TRBD1
J gene: TRBJ1-4

CDR3 DNA: TGCGCCAGCAGCGGGAGGACTAGCGGGAATGAGCAGTTCTTC
CDR3 protein: CASSGRTSGNEQFF
clone size: .
V gene: TRBV5-1
D gene: TRBD2
J gene: TRBJ2-1

CDR3 DNA: TGTGCCAGCAGCGTGACAGGGTCTAATGAAAAACTGTTTTTT
CDR3 protein: CASSVTGSNEKLFF
clone size: .
V gene: TRBV28
D gene: TRBD1
J gene: TRBJ1-4

CDR3 DNA: TGTGCCAGCAGCGTAGAGCCCTCTGGAAACACCATATATTTT
CDR3 protein: CASSVEPSGNTIYF
clone size: .
V gene: TRBV9
D gene: .
J gene: TRBJ1-3

CDR3 DNA: TGTGCCAGCAGCTTAGTAAGCGGGAGGGTCGGTGAGCAGTTCTTC
CDR3 protein: CASSLVSGRVGEQFF
clone size: once
V gene: TRBV7-9
D gene: TRBD2
J gene: TRBJ2-1

CDR3 DNA: TGTGCCAGCAACTCTCAGGGAATAGTCACTGAAGCTTTCTTT
CDR3 protein: CASNSQGIVTEAFF
clone size: .
V gene: TRBV5-4
D gene: .
J gene: TRBJ1-1

CDR3 DNA: TGTGCCAGCAGCTTCGGACAGGGGGGTATGAACACTGAAGCTTTCTTT
CDR3 protein: CASSFGQGGMNTEAFF
clone size: .
V gene: TRBV7-9
D gene: TRBD1
J gene: TRBJ1-1

CDR3 DNA: TGTGCCAGCCAAACCGCTGACAACTCCAATCAGCCCCAGCATTTT
CDR3 protein: CASQTADNSNQPQHF
clone size: .
V gene: TRBV28
D gene: .
J gene: TRBJ1-5

CDR3 DNA: TGTGCCAGCAGAGGGGCCAGTCGCCCCAACGAGCAGTACTTC
CDR3 protein: CASRGASRPNEQYF
clone size: .
V gene: TRBV6-5
D gene: .
J gene: TRBJ2-7

CDR3 DNA: TGTGCCAGCAGCTCCCTTGTGGGAGGAGATTACGAGCAGTACTTC
CDR3 protein: CASSSLVGGDYEQYF
clone size: .
V gene: TRBV7-6
D gene: .
J gene: TRBJ2-7

CDR3 DNA: TGTGCCAGCAGCGTAGCTACCCAGGAGGCAAAGCAGTACTTC
CDR3 protein: CASSVATQEAKQYF
clone size: .
V gene: TRBV9
D gene: .
J gene: TRBJ2-7

CDR3 DNA: TGTGCCAGTAGGGGGGGTCAGTTCGCCGATGAGCAGTTCTTC
CDR3 protein: CASRGGQFADEQFF
clone size: .
V gene: TRBV19
D gene: .
J gene: TRBJ2-1

CDR3 DNA: TGTGCCAGCAGCTTGGCGGGCAAAAACATTCAGTACTTC
CDR3 protein: CASSLAGKNIQYF
clone size: .
V gene: TRBV11-2
D gene: .
J gene: TRBJ2-4

CDR3 DNA: TGTGCCAGTAGGGAGGGCCTGAGCTATGGCTACACCTTC
CDR3 protein: CASREGLSYGYTF
clone size: .
V gene: TRBV19
D gene: .
J gene: TRBJ1-2

CDR3 DNA: TGCGCCAGCAGCTTGGTCACAGGGGGAAACACCATATATTTT
CDR3 protein: CASSLVTGGNTIYF
clone size: .
V gene: TRBV5-1
D gene: .
J gene: TRBJ1-3

CDR3 DNA: TGTGCCAGCAGCCAAGGGGGACAGGGTGGCGCTGAAGCTTTCTTT
CDR3 protein: CASSQGGQGGAEAFF
clone size: .
V gene: TRBV4-2
D gene: TRBD1
J gene: TRBJ1-1

CDR3 DNA: TGTGCCAGCAGCTCCCCTAGCGGGAACACAGATACGCAGTATTTT
CDR3 protein: CASSSPSGNTDTQYF
clone size: .
V gene: TRBV7-2
D gene: TRBD2
J gene: TRBJ2-3

CDR3 DNA: TGCGCCAGCAGCCAAGCTAGCGGGAGGATCACCGGGGAGCTGTTTTTT
CDR3 protein: CASSQASGRITGELFF
clone size: .
V gene: TRBV4-3
D gene: TRBD2
J gene: TRBJ2-2

CDR3 DNA: TGTGCCAGCAGCGTCCGGCTTAGCGGAAACACTTGGGATGAGCAGTTCTTC
CDR3 protein: CASSVRLSGNTWDEQFF
clone size: .
V gene: TRBV9
D gene: .
J gene: TRBJ2-1

CDR3 DNA: TGTGCCTGGAGTGGGGCCGCTAGCGGGAGGGCCGATGAGCAGTTCTTC
CDR3 protein: CAWSGAASGRADEQFF
clone size: .
V gene: TRBV30
D gene: TRBD2
J gene: TRBJ2-1

CDR3 DNA: TGTGCCAGCAGCTTATCCTTCACGGAGAAAACCCAGTACTTC
CDR3 protein: CASSLSFTEKTQYF
clone size: once
V gene: TRBV7-2
D gene: .
J gene: TRBJ2-5

CDR3 DNA: TGCGCCAGCAGCTTCGTGACAGGGAACACTGAAGCTTTCTTT
CDR3 protein: CASSFVTGNTEAFF
clone size: .
V gene: TRBV5-1
D gene: .
J gene: TRBJ1-1

CDR3 DNA: TGTGCCAGCAGCTTGGCCGGCGGCGGGGGGAGAACTGAAGCTTTCTTT
CDR3 protein: CASSLAGGGGRTEAFF
clone size: .
V gene: TRBV5-5
D gene: .
J gene: TRBJ1-1

CDR3 DNA: TGTGCCAGCAGCTTAGCCCGGGTTGAAAAACTGTTTTTT
CDR3 protein: CASSLARVEKLFF
clone size: .
V gene: TRBV7-2
D gene: .
J gene: TRBJ1-4

CDR3 DNA: TGTGCCAGCAGCTTAGCGAGGTCACCCGGGGGGAACCACGAGCAGTACTTC
CDR3 protein: CASSLARSPGGNHEQYF
clone size: once
V gene: TRBV7-9
D gene: TRBD2
J gene: TRBJ2-7

CDR3 DNA: TGCGCCAGCAGCTTGACAGATCTAACCTACGAGCAGTACTTC
CDR3 protein: CASSLTDLTYEQYF
clone size: .
V gene: TRBV5-1
D gene: .
J gene: TRBJ2-7

CDR3 DNA: TGTGCCATCAGTACCCCTTCAGGGGGTAATTATGGCTACACCTTC
CDR3 protein: CAISTPSGGNYGYTF
clone size: .
V gene: TRBV10-3
D gene: TRBD1
J gene: TRBJ1-2